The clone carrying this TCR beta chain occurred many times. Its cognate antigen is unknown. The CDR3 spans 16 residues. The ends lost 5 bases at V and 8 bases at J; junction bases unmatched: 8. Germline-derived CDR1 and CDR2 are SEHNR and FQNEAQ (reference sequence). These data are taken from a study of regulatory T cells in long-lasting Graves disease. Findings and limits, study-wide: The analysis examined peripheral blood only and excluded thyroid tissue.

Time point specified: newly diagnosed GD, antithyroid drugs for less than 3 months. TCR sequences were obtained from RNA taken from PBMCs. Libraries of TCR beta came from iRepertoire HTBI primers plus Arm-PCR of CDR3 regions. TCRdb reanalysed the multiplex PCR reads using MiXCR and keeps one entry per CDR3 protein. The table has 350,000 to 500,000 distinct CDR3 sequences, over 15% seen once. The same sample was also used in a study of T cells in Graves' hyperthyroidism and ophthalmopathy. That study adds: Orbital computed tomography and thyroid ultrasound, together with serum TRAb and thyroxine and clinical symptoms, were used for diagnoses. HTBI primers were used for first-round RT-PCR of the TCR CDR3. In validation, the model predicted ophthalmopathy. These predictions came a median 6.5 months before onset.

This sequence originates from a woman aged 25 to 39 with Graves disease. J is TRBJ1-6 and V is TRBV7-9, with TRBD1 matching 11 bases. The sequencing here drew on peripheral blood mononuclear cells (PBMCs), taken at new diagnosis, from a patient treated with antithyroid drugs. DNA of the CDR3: TGTGCCAGCAGCCCCTCGGGACAGGGGGAATATTCACCCCTCCACTTT. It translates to CASSPSGQGEYSPLHF.